This T cell receptor beta chain stems from a study of cytomegalovirus exposure and HLA in healthy donors (dated by TCRdb to the late 2010s). About the full investigation: According to an earlier analysis of 587 of the donors, some 170 million T cells yielded 95 million to 140 million unique TCR beta sequences and about 280 Gb of sequence data. Roughly 300 gigabases of sequencing data and roughly 90 million unique TCR sequences were included in an early release covering about 700 HLA-typed donors. Among the approximately 400 genotyped donors, 81% belonged to the genetic ancestry cluster associated with self-reported Caucasian donors. In the later analysis, no new phenotypic data were used to find candidate immune exposures; instead, reliance was placed on TCR beta sequences and their occurrence across donors. A later analysis re-analyzed previously published TCR beta repertoires from 660 or so donors and added high-resolution HLA genotyping to study TCR occurrence patterns. Genome-wide SNP genotypes for about 65% of the 666 donors were used in a later genetic analysis, which treated that subset as a discovery cohort. HLA typing included class I and class II loci at four-digit resolution. All discovery cohort repertoires had been generated using a single sequencing platform. Across 398 genotyped donors of the cohort, an average of approximately 240,000 unique TCR beta nucleotide sequences per donor were sequenced, and 15% to 20% of those sequences were non-productive. Roughly five DR-DQ haplotypes were handled as single units for association and clustering, since linkage in the cohort was strong. An earlier analysis of more than 450 of the donors used high-throughput TCR beta sequencing to judge whether each TCR beta V gene segment behaved as functional or pseudogenic. Along with the approximately 650-subject first cohort, a separate validation cohort of over a hundred different subjects was used. The study used immunosequencing to profile the T cell repertoires of some 600 subjects and linked those repertoires to cytomegalovirus serostatus. The study combined high-throughput TCR immunosequencing, statistical association of individual TCRs with disease status, and machine learning to predict cytomegalovirus infection status. Typing coverage differed by locus: A, B, C, DRB1 and DQB1 were typed in roughly 620-630 donors, DQA1 in about 500, DPA1 in some 600, and DPB1 in about 450. The study aimed to test whether cataloging public T cell receptors could reveal signatures of past pathogen exposure. Alongside the repertoire data, information on donor age, sex, ethnicity and CMV serostatus was compiled.

About this clone itself: The antigen it binds to is not known. One base away there is no much larger clone; base qualities are not given.

Study-wide findings and limitations: The cohort was sequenced for TCR beta chains only, and without alpha or paired-chain data the features that could be detected were limited. According to the authors, the approach could potentially be generalized to other disease states and immunological phenotypes. Because some donors lacked HLA typing at each locus, the association tests relied only on the typed subset. Sequencing depth was assumed to be roughly uniform across donors in the presence/absence analyses, though that assumption may not hold. The only immune exposure information available for the cohort was CMV serostatus. In a later analysis, most CMV-associated TCR beta chains were found to appear HLA-restricted, with HLA associations seemingly driven largely by CMV exposure. A cluster of highly shared sequence variants was judged likely to be a technical artifact of the sequencing pipeline. A later genetic analysis associated a missense DCLRE1C variant with V-gene and J-gene trimming of TCR beta chains, and an independent cohort replicated the association. The classifier was reported to diagnose cytomegalovirus status with high specificity and sensitivity in both the original cohort and the validation cohort. Correlated functional status among segregating V segments might be attributable to linkage disequilibrium, but an unknown experimental factor could not be ruled out. In a later analysis, the rate of TCR association differed among HLA loci, with DRB1 alleles having the most associated TCRs and HLA-C alleles having the fewest. When HLA alleles, especially DR and DQ, strongly co-occurred, TCR associations were difficult to assign to individual alleles. A later analysis found that HLA-associated TCR beta chains were more clonally expanded and had lower generation probabilities than equally common non-associated chains. In a later analysis, several top co-occurrence clusters were reported to appear linked to parvovirus B19, influenza, CMV and Epstein-Barr virus. In vitro tests confirmed that a few of the cytomegalovirus-associated TCR beta chains recognize cytomegalovirus antigens. An earlier analysis of approximately 540 of the donors showed that most TCR beta V segments appeared in productive rearrangements either about 87% or about 30% of the time, which broadly matched IMGT annotations. A further reported finding was that TCR beta sequences accurately predicted the HLA-A and HLA-B alleles for most subjects in the first cohort. The study listed approximately 150 TCR beta chains as associated with cytomegalovirus. Because counts were too low, 15 or so rarely observed V segments, including chromosome 9 orphons, were excluded from the earlier analysis of about 500 of the donors. Most TCR sequences were seen in very few donors, while some public TCRs were found in many individuals. At a false discovery rate of 0.05, a later analysis linked under 20,000 TCR beta sequences to specific HLA alleles. Compared with the approximately 720-donor mean, donors in an Asian-associated ancestry cluster had fewer N-insertions in productive TCRs, according to a later genetic analysis.

The cohort was made up of 666 healthy bone marrow donors. At the time of sampling, every cohort member was nominally healthy, though immune exposures that went unrecorded were likely present. The donor was CMV seropositive and was included in the group of about 290 seropositive cohort members. Every donor gave a peripheral blood sample, and the peripheral blood mononuclear cells from that sample were used for TCR beta sequencing. Genomic DNA was extracted from the blood cell samples with the Qiagen DNeasy Blood Extraction Kit. The library was obtained by the immunoSEQ multiplex PCR assay. For the multiplex PCR, a mixture combining 60 forward primers for TCR Vbeta segments and 13 reverse primers for TCR Jbeta segments was used. Amplification of the CDR3 region of rearranged TCR beta genes was performed with a multiplex PCR assay on genomic DNA. The Illumina HiSeq System was used to sequence the amplified TCR beta libraries as 87-base-pair reads. The authors' pipeline ran thus. Across the roughly 700 repertoires, a later analysis counted 80 million or so unique TCR beta chains, about 10 million of which were shared by at least two donors. A nearest-neighbor algorithm error-corrected the raw reads and collapsed the reads into unique sequences, merging closely related sequences to remove PCR and sequencing errors. To assign V, D and J gene segments, CDR3 sequences were aligned to IMGT reference sequences. Each retained sequence needed at least a six-nucleotide match to both a V gene segment and a J gene segment. A rearrangement was called productive if the CDR3 had no stop codons and remained in frame with V and J, and every other rearrangement was called non-productive. Following IMGT convention, CDR3 was defined as the stretch from the second conserved V-encoded cysteine up to the conserved J-encoded phenylalanine. The earlier analysis of 587 of the donors excluded any sequence lacking an unambiguous match to a single V gene segment. An earlier analysis of 550 to 650 of the donors classified V segments as functional when productive rearrangements were above 56.7% and as segregating when the standard deviation between donors was above 5%. A statistical classification framework was built for diagnosing cytomegalovirus status from the catalog of TCR beta chain sequences. In a later analysis, TCR nucleotide sequences were compared against IMGT/GENE-DB human TR gene sequences so that V and J genes could be assigned. Using the TCRdist pipeline, a later analysis assigned CDR3 sequences along with most-parsimonious VDJ recombination scenarios. In a later analysis, every TCR beta chain was defined by the combination of its CDR3 amino acid sequence and its V-gene family, and reads without a unique V-gene family were dropped. In a later analysis, 550 to 650 highly shared, low-generation-probability nucleotide sequences were removed to address suspected cross-contamination and a sequencing artifact. A later analysis calculated a clonal expansion index for each public chain from normalized within-repertoire ranks of inferred template counts. Generation probabilities in a later analysis came from a VDJ recombination model fitted to out-of-frame rearrangements, and those results were checked against IGoR. In a later analysis, hypergeometric tests were used to score TCR-TCR, TCR-HLA and TCR-CMV co-occurrence, with a repertoire-size bias correction applied to TCR pairs. To estimate false discovery rates, a later analysis permuted the HLA or CMV assignments 20 times. In a later analysis, co-occurring TCRs were grouped using DBSCAN, and TCRdist sequence similarity was added for clustering within HLA-allele-positive subsets. Repertoires with fewer than 30,000 or more than 120,000 public chains were left out of co-occurrence clustering, as were about 5 repertoires with anomalous nucleotide sharing. TCRdb took over this immuneACCESS table, retaining in-frame rearrangements with V and J assigned. Such tables are incomplete; in checked studies, under half of the missing clones stem from an unresolved V gene, and the remainder is unexplained. The DNA was the basis for D and trimming; V, J and clone size are from that table. The table for this sample lists some 170,000 clones; around 80% of them were counted only once. The top ten hold about 9.5% of the sample.

The sample consisted of PBMCs. The sequence was obtained from a man in his late teens or twenties in good health and CMV-seropositive.

This receptor has the CDR3 CASSYFPIQGTGYTF. In nucleotides, the sequence is TGTGCCAGCAGTTACTTTCCGATACAGGGGACTGGCTACACCTTC. The V gene is TRBV6-5 and the J gene is TRBJ1-2; TRBD1 matches 7 bases in the middle. According to the germline V gene, CDR1 reads MNHEY and CDR2 reads SVGAGI. From the cysteine through the phenylalanine, the CDR3 covers 15 amino acids. Only the CDR3 DNA is retained, 45 bases long and in frame from the first base. Clipping removes 1 base from V and 7 bases from J, with 9 as the unmatched junction base count.